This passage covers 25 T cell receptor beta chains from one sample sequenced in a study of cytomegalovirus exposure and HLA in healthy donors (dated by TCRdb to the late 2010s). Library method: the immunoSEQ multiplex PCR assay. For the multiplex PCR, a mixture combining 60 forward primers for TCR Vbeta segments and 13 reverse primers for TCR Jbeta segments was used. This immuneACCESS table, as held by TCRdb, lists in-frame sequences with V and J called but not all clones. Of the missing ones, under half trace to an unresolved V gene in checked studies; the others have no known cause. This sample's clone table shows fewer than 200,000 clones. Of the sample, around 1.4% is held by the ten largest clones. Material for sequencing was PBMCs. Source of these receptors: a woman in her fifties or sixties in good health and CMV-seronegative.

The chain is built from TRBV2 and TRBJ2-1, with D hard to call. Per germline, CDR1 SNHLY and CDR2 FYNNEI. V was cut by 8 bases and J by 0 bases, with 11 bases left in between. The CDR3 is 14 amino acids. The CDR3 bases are TGTGCCAGCCCACCGTGGAGCTCCTACAATGAGCAGTTCTTC. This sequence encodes CASPPWSSYNEQFF.

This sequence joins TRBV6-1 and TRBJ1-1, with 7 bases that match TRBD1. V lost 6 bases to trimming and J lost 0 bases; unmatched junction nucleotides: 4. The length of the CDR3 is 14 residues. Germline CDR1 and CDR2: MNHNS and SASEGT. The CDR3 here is CASSYRGLNTEAFF. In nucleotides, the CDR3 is TGTGCCAGCAGCTACAGGGGCCTGAACACTGAAGCTTTCTTT.

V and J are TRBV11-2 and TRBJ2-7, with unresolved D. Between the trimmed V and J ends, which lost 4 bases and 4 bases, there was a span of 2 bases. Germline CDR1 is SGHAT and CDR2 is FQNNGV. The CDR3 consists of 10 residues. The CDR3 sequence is CASSSYEQYF. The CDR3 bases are TGTGCCAGCAGCTCTTACGAGCAGTACTTC.

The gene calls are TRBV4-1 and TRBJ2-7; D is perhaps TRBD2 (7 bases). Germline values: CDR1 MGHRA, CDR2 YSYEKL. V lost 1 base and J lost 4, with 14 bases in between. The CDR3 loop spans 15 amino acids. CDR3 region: CASSQGGGGGYEQYF. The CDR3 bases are TGCGCCAGCAGCCAAGGAGGAGGGGGGGGATACGAGCAGTACTTC.

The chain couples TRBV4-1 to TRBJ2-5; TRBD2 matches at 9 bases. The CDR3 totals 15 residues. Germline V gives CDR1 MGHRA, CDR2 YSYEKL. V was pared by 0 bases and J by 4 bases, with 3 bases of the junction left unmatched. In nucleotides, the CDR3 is TGCGCCAGCAGCCAAGAGAGCGGGGGGATAGAGACCCAGTACTTC. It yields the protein CASSQESGGIETQYF.

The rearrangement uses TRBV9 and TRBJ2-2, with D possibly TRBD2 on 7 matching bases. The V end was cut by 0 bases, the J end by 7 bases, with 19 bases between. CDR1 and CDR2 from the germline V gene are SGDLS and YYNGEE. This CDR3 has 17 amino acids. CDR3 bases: TGTGCCAGCAGCGTAGGGGCGAACAGGGAGGGGAGCGGGGAGCTGTTTTTT. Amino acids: CASSVGANREGSGELFF.

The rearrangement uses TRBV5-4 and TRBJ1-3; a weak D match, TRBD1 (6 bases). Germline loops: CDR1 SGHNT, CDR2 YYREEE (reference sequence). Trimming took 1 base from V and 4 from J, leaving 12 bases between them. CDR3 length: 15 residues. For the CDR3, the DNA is TGTGCCAGCAGCTTGAGCAGGGGATCGGGAAACACCATATATTTT. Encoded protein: CASSLSRGSGNTIYF.

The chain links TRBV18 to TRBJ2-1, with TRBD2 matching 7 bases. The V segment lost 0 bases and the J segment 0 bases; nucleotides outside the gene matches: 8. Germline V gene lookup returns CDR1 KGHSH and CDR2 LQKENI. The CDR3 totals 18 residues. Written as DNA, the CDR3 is TGTGCCAGCTCACCACCCTTAGCGGGTGACGGCTCCTACAATGAGCAGTTCTTC. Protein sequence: CASSPPLAGDGSYNEQFF.

CDR3 DNA: TGTGCCAGCAGCTTAGCAGGGACAGGGGTTGGGACAGATACGCAGTATTTT. It encodes CASSLAGTGVGTDTQYF. V is TRBV7-6 and J is TRBJ2-3; 10 bases map to TRBD1. Germline values: CDR1 SGHVS, CDR2 FNYEAQ. This CDR3 comprises 17 residues. Trimming at V came to 0 bases and at J to 3 bases, leaving 6 bases not matched to a gene.

In DNA form, the CDR3 reads TGCGCCAGCAGTGGGACTAGCGGGGGGGGAGATGAGCAGTTCTTC. Translation: CASSGTSGGGDEQFF. The rearrangement joins TRBV10-1 to TRBJ2-1, with 15 bases identical to TRBD2. This CDR3 is built from 15 residues. The germline CDR1 and CDR2 sequences are WNHNN and SYGVQD (reference sequence). Germline trimming cut 4 bases from V and 8 bases from J; bases unmatched to any gene: 3.

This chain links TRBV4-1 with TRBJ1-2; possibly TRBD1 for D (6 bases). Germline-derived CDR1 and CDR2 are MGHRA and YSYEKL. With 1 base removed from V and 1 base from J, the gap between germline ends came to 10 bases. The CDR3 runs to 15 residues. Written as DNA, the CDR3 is TGCGCCAGCAGCCAAGCTGGACAGATTAACTATGGCTACACCTTC. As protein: CASSQAGQINYGYTF.

CDR3 DNA: TGTGCCTGGGCCTCCCAGGGGTACTATGGCTACACCTTC. Protein: CAWASQGYYGYTF. The chain couples TRBV30 to TRBJ1-2; TRBD1 is a possible D gene (6 bases). The CDR3 covers 13 residues. V dropped 5 bases and J dropped 3 bases, with 13 bases sitting between them. Looked up from germline, CDR1 is GTSNPN and CDR2 is SVGIG (reference sequence). Full variable domain (rest looked up from reference TRBV30 and TRBJ1-2): SQTIHQWPATLVQPVGSPLSLECTVEGTSNPNLYWYRQAAGRGLQLLFYSVGIGQISSEVPQNLSASRPQDRQFILSSKKLLLSDSGFYLCAWASQGYYGYTFGSGTRLTVV.

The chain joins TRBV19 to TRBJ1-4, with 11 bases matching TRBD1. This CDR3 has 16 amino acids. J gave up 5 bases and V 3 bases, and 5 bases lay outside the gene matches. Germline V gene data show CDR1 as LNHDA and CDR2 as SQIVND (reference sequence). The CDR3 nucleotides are TGTGCCAGTAGTATCCGGGACAGGGGGTGGAATGAAAAACTGTTTTTT. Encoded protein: CASSIRDRGWNEKLFF.

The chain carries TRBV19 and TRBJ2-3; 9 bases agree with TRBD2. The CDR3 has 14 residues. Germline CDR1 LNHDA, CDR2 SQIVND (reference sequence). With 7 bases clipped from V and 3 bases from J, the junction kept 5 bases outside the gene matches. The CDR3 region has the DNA TGTGCCAGTAAGAGTAGCGGGAGTACAGATACGCAGTATTTT. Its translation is CASKSSGSTDTQYF.

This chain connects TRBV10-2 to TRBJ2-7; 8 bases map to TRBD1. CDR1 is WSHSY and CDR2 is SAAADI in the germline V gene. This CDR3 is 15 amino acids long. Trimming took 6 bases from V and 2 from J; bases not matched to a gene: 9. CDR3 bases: TGCGCCAGCAGCGATGGAGACAGGGGTCCCTACGAGCAGTACTTC. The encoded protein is CASSDGDRGPYEQYF.

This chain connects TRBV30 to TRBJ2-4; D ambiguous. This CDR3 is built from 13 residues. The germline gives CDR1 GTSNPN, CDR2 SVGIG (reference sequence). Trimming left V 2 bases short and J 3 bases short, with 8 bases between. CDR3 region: CAWSSGFKNIQYF. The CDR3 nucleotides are TGTGCCTGGAGTTCCGGGTTCAAAAACATTCAGTACTTC.

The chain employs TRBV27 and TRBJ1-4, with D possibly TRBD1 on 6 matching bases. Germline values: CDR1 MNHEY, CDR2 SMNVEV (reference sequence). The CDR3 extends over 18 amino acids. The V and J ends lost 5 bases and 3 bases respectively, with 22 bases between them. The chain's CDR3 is CASSTRVGYRDSNEKLFF. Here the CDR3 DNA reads TGTGCCAGCAGTACCCGAGTCGGCTACAGGGATTCTAATGAAAAACTGTTTTTT.

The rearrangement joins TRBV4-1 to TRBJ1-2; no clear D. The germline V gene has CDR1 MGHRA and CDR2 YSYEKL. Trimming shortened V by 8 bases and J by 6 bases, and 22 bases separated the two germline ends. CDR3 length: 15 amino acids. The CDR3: CASRKREASSDGYTF. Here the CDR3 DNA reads TGCGCCAGCCGGAAGCGGGAGGCGTCGTCCGATGGCTACACCTTC.

This chain's CDR3 is CASSPRGRVGSPNEQFF. In nucleotides, the CDR3 is TGCGCCAGCAGCCCTAGGGGGAGGGTCGGTAGCCCCAATGAGCAGTTCTTC. This sequence joins TRBV5-1 and TRBJ2-1; maybe TRBD2 (7 bases). V was trimmed by 4 bases and J by 6 bases, leaving 23 bases between them. CDR3 size: 17 residues. CDR1 and CDR2 (germline): SGHRS, YFSETQ.

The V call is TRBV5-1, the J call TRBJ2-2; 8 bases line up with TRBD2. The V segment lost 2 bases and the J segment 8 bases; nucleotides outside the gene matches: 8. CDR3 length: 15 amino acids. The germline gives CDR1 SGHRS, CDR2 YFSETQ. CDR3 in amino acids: CASSLAGVVSGELFF. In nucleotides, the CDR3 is TGCGCCAGCAGCTTAGCGGGAGTGGTCTCTGGGGAGCTGTTTTTT.

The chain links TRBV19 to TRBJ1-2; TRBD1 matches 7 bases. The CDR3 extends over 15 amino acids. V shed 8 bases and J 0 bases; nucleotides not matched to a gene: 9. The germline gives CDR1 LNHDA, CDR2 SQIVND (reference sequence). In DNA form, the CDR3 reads TGTGCCAGTGCGGCTCAGGGGGGTTCTAACTATGGCTACACCTTC. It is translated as CASAAQGGSNYGYTF. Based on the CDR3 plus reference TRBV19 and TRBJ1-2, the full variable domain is DGGITQSPKYLFRKEGQNVTLSCEQNLNHDAMYWYRQDPGQGLRLIYYSQIVNDFQKGDIAEGYSVSREKKESFPLTVTSAQKNPTAFYLCASAAQGGSNYGYTFGSGTRLTVV.

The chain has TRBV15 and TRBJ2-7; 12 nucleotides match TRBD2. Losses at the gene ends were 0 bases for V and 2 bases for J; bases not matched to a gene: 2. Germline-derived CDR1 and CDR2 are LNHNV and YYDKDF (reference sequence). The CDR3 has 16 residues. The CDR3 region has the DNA TGTGCCACCAGCAGAGACCGACTAGCGGGGGCCTACGAGCAGTACTTC. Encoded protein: CATSRDRLAGAYEQYF.

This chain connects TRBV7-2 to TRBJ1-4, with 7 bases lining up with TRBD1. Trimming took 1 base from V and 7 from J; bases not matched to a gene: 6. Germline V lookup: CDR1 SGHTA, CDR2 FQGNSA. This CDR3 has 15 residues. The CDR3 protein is CASSLETGRSEKLFF. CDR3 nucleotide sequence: TGTGCCAGCAGCTTAGAGACAGGGAGGTCTGAAAAACTGTTTTTT.

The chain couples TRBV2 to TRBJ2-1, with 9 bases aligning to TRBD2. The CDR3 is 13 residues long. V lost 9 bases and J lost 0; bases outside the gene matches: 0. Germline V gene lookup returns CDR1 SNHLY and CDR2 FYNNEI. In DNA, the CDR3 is TGTGCCAGTAGCGGGAGCTCCTACAATGAGCAGTTCTTC. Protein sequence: CASSGSSYNEQFF.

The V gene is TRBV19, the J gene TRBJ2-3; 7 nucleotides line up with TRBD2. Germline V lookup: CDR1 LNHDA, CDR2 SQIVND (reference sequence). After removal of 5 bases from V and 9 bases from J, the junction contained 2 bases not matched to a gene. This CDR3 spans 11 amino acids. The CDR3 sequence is CASSLAETQYF. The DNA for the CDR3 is TGTGCCAGTAGTCTAGCGGAGACGCAGTATTTT.